This T cell receptor (beta chain) is from a study of T cells in Graves' hyperthyroidism and ophthalmopathy (dated by TCRdb to between 2018 and 2021). Background on the whole study: To identify TCR V-J signatures that set the groups apart, the researchers used a discovery cohort of 100 patients, made up of roughly 45 with Graves' ophthalmopathy and some 58 with stable Graves' hyperthyroidism. TCR Vbeta CDR3 sequencing of 120 to 150 peripheral blood samples (43 ophthalmopathy, 70 to 85 hyperthyroidism and approximately 17 progressor patients) is reported in the paper. After sampling, hyperthyroidism patients received methimazole starting at 30 mg daily, and ophthalmopathy patients received high-dose intravenous methylprednisolone. The study also compared thyroid tissue and blood T-cell repertoires from more than 5 Graves' hyperthyroidism patients. Prospective prediction of ophthalmopathy was tested in an independent validation cohort consisting of fewer than 20 hyperthyroidism patients and around 16 patients who later progressed to ophthalmopathy. The approximately 97 discovery patients were randomly divided into training and test sets at a 7:3 ratio. The full study reports these points: In validation, the model predicted progression to ophthalmopathy with approximately 70% sensitivity and less than 75% specificity, a median of about 6.7 months before onset. No statistical method was used to fix the sample size in advance, and group allocation was not hidden from the investigators. A model built on a 13 V-J signature distinguished ophthalmopathy from stable hyperthyroidism, reaching over 85% sensitivity and 81% to 83% specificity in cross-validation and 80%/75% in testing. Most expanded thyroid clonotypes (frequency above 0.001) were also detected in blood, a finding suggesting that blood repertoires may reflect thyroid immune responses.

This clonotype came up a few times. The target of this receptor is not known. Base quality data are lacking; no much larger clone is found one base away. The CDR3 sequence holds 15 residues, the cysteine and phenylalanine included. Only the CDR3 DNA stays, 45 bases, in frame from base 1. As encoded in the germline V gene, CDR1 is SGDLS while CDR2 is YYNGEE. V was cut back by 4 bases and J by 5 bases, leaving a gap of 18 bases between them. TCR beta CDR3 regions were amplified from RNA transcripts. The first round of RT-PCR for the TCR CDR3 was performed with the HTBI primer set and the Qiagen OneStep RT-PCR kit. The libraries were constructed in a second round of multiplex PCR and then size-selected and purified. The libraries were sequenced on an Illumina HiSeq2000 using paired-end 100 bp reads. The authors processed their data as follows. SOAPnuke was used to process the raw data, throwing out any read that contained adapters or uncalled bases, had a mean Phred below 15, or lacked an exact constant-primer or identifier match. COPE v1.2.5 was used to merge high-quality paired reads, and clonotypes were defined as unique nucleotide sequences. Clonotypes were aligned to IMGT TRBV, TRBD and TRBJ reference segments using MiTCR v1.1. Only V-J combinations with frequency above 0.0001, covering roughly 99% of repertoires, were analysed. A TCS score was defined as the ratio of F50 (clonal expansion) to E x V (chaos), with BLOSUM62-based TCRdist applied between CDR3 peptides within each V-J. Welch's t-statistics and random forest reduced some 510 V-J features to 13, which were used in a naive Bayes classifier (R e1071). Thyroid-blood repertoire similarity was quantified with the Morisita-Horn index. Using fastp trimming at Q25 and MiXCR clonotype assembly, TCRdb reanalyzed the public sequencing data and kept in-frame beta chains. Entries that share a CDR3 protein sequence are merged under the most common genes and DNA. These V and J calls rely on TCRdb rather than the paper's analysis. For this sample the table gives 530,000 or so distinct CDR3 sequences, of which 40% to 55% were detected only once. Around 8% of the sample lies in the top ten.

A patient counted as having stable Graves' hyperthyroidism if no progression to ophthalmopathy occurred over 18 months of follow-up. Hyperthyroidism patients were aged 18 to 65 years and newly diagnosed, with disease duration of less than 2 months. Exclusion was applied to patients with uncontrolled infections, other autoimmune diseases, pregnancy or lactation. Diagnoses were established on the basis of clinical symptoms, serum thyroxine and TRAb, thyroid ultrasound, and orbital computed tomography. Total RNA was extracted using Trizol reagent, and RNA quality was assessed on an Agilent 2100 Bioanalyzer.

Input material: peripheral blood or thyroid tissue (not recorded which). The chain links TRBV9 with TRBJ1-2; a weak D assignment points to TRBD1 (5 bases agree). This receptor was identified in a woman aged 18-29 years with Graves' hyperthyroidism. The nucleotides are TGTGCCAGCAGCCCCCAAGGGGCCCCGGGGTATGGCTACACCTTC. It translates as CASSPQGAPGYGYTF.